The 22 T cell receptor beta chains below were found in one sample sequenced in a study of blood T cell repertoires in COVID-19. Data came from immunoSEQ multiplex PCR; TCRdb stores just in-frame clones and leaves some out. The repertoire consists of roughly 150,000 clones, with around 80% occurring once and the leading ten covering roughly 8%. What was sequenced was PBMCs or T cells enriched from blood (not recorded which). These receptors came from a woman between 50 and 59 years old who had recovered from COVID-19.

This chain links TRBV19 with TRBJ1-1; D is perhaps TRBD1 (6 bases). Germline CDR1 reads LNHDA; CDR2 reads SQIVND (reference sequence). The CDR3 runs 15 residues. V was clipped by 2 bases and J by 2 bases, with 12 bases between them. CDR3 nucleotides: TGTGCCAGTAGTATATTTGCAGGGGCTAACACTGAAGCTTTCTTT. This sequence encodes CASSIFAGANTEAFF.

This rearrangement joins TRBV7-2 to TRBJ2-7; the D gene is possibly TRBD2 (6 bases). V lost 6 bases and J lost 4, with 16 bases in between. The germline V gene has CDR1 SGHTA and CDR2 FQGNSA. This CDR3 spans 14 amino acids. CDR3 region: CASSPRGGRYEQYF. The CDR3 DNA follows: TGTGCCAGCAGTCCGCGGGGAGGTCGGTACGAGCAGTACTTC.

The genes are TRBV28 and TRBJ1-6, with TRBD1 matching over 7 bases. CDR1 is MDHEN, CDR2 SYDVKM, per germline. Trimming removed 4 bases from V and 13 bases from J; junction bases left unmatched: 10. The CDR3 is 14 amino acids. The CDR3 region has the DNA TGTGCCAGCAGTTCCGGGACAGCAATTGCTCCCCTCCACTTT. The encoded protein is CASSSGTAIAPLHF.

V usage is TRBV6-6 and J usage is TRBJ1-6; D is ambiguous. This CDR3 region has 15 residues. V was trimmed by 0 bases and J by 5 bases, leaving 8 bases between them. CDR1 and CDR2 (germline): MNHNY, SVGAGI (reference sequence). This CDR3 reads CASSYSGQDNSPLHF. The CDR3 coding sequence is TGTGCCAGCAGTTACTCGGGCCAGGATAATTCACCCCTCCACTTT.

This chain's CDR3 is CASSSQGPLSQPQHF. The CDR3 DNA follows: TGTGCCAGCAGTTCACAGGGGCCCCTATCCCAGCCCCAGCATTTT. The chain couples TRBV2 to TRBJ1-5, with TRBD1 matching 7 bases. The CDR3 covers 15 residues. The V gene's germline CDR1 is SNHLY and CDR2 FYNNEI. J lost 7 bases, V lost 5 bases, and 11 bases had no gene match.

The chain is built from TRBV11-3 and TRBJ2-5; 10 bases fit TRBD1. Germline values: CDR1 SGHNT, CDR2 YENEEA. There are 16 residues in the CDR3. V was pared by 0 bases and J by 4 bases, with 5 bases of the junction left unmatched. The DNA of the CDR3 is TGTGCCAGCAGCTTAGATTGGACAGGGGGTCGAGAGACCCAGTACTTC. This codes for CASSLDWTGGRETQYF.

This clone was counted between two and nine times. A read error may produce the germline difference seen at one junction end. V and J are TRBV3-1 (or the pseudogene TRBV3-2) and TRBJ1-2, with a possible D match to TRBD1 (5 bases). CDR1 and CDR2 from the germline V gene are LGHDT and YNNKEL (reference sequence). CDR3 length: 14 residues. The CDR3, as DNA: TGTGCCAGCAGCCAAGGTGGGGCATACTACGGCTACACCTTC. Encoded protein: CASSQGGAYYGYTF.

This chain joins TRBV7-9 and TRBJ2-1; TRBD1 agrees at 11 bases. From germline, CDR1 is SEHNR and CDR2 FQNEAQ (reference sequence). Losses at the gene ends were 3 bases for V and 8 bases for J; bases not matched to a gene: 3. The CDR3 sequence is 14 residues long. The CDR3 loop is CASSFGTGGYEQFF. The CDR3 nucleotides are TGTGCCAGCAGCTTCGGGACAGGGGGTTATGAGCAGTTCTTC.

The rearrangement links TRBV6-5 to TRBJ2-7, with unresolved D. The length of the CDR3 is 13 residues. Trimming shortened V by 4 bases and J by 3 bases, and 10 bases separated the two germline ends. Germline CDR1 and CDR2: MNHEY and SVGAGI. The CDR3 coding sequence is TGTGCCAGCAGTTCTCAGAACCTCTACGAGCAGTACTTC. Its translation: CASSSQNLYEQYF.

About this clone itself: Sequence at one end of the junction differs from germline and may be a read error. The chain has TRBV3-1 (or the pseudogene TRBV3-2) and TRBJ1-3, with a possible D match to TRBD1 (6 bases). The CDR3 sequence is 14 residues long. The V gene's germline CDR1 is LGHDT and CDR2 YNNKEL (reference sequence). The CDR3 reads CASSPAVQGKTIYF. The DNA of the CDR3 is TGTGCCAGCAGCCCAGCCGTACAGGGAAAGACCATATATTTT.

The V gene is TRBV4-3, the J gene TRBJ2-1; 8 bases line up with TRBD2. The CDR3 sequence is 16 residues long. V was clipped by 3 bases and J by 7 bases; unmatched bases: 11. Germline V gives CDR1 LGHNA, CDR2 YSLEER. The CDR3 here is CASSQGWTSSGNEQFF. The CDR3 DNA sequence: TGCGCCAGCAGCCAGGGATGGACTAGCTCGGGGAATGAGCAGTTCTTC.

The sample holds one count of this clone. The rearrangement links TRBV5-6 to TRBJ1-4, with TRBD1 as a possible D gene (5 bases). Germline V lookup: CDR1 SGHDT, CDR2 YYEEEE. The CDR3 is 18 residues long. Trimming shortened V by 0 bases and J by 3 bases, and 18 bases separated the two germline ends. The CDR3, as DNA: TGTGCCAGCAGCTTGGCCGGGCAGGGCATAAGGGCTAATGAAAAACTGTTTTTT. It specifies CASSLAGQGIRANEKLFF.

V usage is TRBV2 and J usage is TRBJ2-2; 7 bases are shared with TRBD2. CDR1 SNHLY and CDR2 FYNNEI come from the germline V gene. The trim removed 7 bases at V and 1 base at J, leaving 6 bases unmatched. There are 15 residues in the CDR3. In DNA form, the CDR3 reads TGTGCCAGCACGGGGGAGGGCCGGAACACCGGGGAGCTGTTTTTT. Translated, it gives CASTGEGRNTGELFF.

The rearrangement joins TRBV10-3 to TRBJ1-3; tentatively, D is TRBD1 (6 bases). The V and J ends lost 7 bases and 4 bases respectively, with 14 bases between them. The CDR3 runs to 14 residues. Germline V gives CDR1 ENHRY, CDR2 SYGVKD. CDR3 amino acids: CAIKKRDTGNTIYF. CDR3 DNA sequence: TGTGCCATCAAAAAAAGGGACACCGGAAACACCATATATTTT.

This clone turned up a few times. This chain links TRBV29-1 with TRBJ2-1; the D is unclear. The germline V gene encodes CDR1 SQVTM and CDR2 ANQGSEA. Trimming took 5 bases from V and 7 from J, leaving 9 bases between them. CDR3 length: 11 residues. The CDR3 DNA sequence: TGCAGCGTTAACGACTGGAATGAGCAGTTCTTC. It is translated as CSVNDWNEQFF.

A single count supports this clone. This chain's CDR3 is CASSIRGPLAGVHTGELFF. The CDR3 bases are TGTGCCAGTAGTATACGGGGACCACTAGCTGGAGTTCACACCGGGGAGCTGTTTTTT. This chain uses TRBV19 with TRBJ2-2, with a tentative D call TRBD2 (6 bases). The germline V gene encodes CDR1 LNHDA and CDR2 SQIVND (reference sequence). CDR3 length: 19 amino acids. The V and J ends lost 2 bases and 3 bases respectively, with 22 bases between them.

The chain uses TRBV2 and TRBJ2-7; a possible D gene is TRBD1 (5 bases). Germline assignment: CDR1 SNHLY and CDR2 FYNNEI. The CDR3 loop spans 14 amino acids. V lost 4 bases and J lost 4, with 14 bases in between. The CDR3 here is CASSVEGARYEQYF. In DNA, the CDR3 is TGTGCCAGCAGTGTAGAAGGGGCGAGGTACGAGCAGTACTTC.

This chain uses TRBV19 with TRBJ1-6; D gene unclear. This CDR3 has 13 residues. The V end lost 9 bases, the J end lost 8 bases, and 14 bases lay between the germline ends. Germline lookup yields CDR1 LNHDA and CDR2 SQIVND (reference sequence). The CDR3, as DNA: TGTGCCAGCACAGACAAAGCATATTCACCCCTCCACTTT. Encoded protein: CASTDKAYSPLHF. Full variable domain (rest looked up from reference TRBV19 and TRBJ1-6): DGGITQSPKYLFRKEGQNVTLSCEQNLNHDAMYWYRQDPGQGLRLIYYSQIVNDFQKGDIAEGYSVSREKKESFPLTVTSAQKNPTAFYLCASTDKAYSPLHFGNGTRLTVT.

This clone was seen once. The J gene is TRBJ2-7, the V gene TRBV27; D possibly corresponds to TRBD1 (7 bases). CDR1 is MNHEY and CDR2 is SMNVEV in the germline V gene (reference sequence). V shed 2 bases and J shed 0 bases, with 14 bases lying between them. This CDR3 has 16 amino acids. The CDR3 DNA sequence: TGTGCCAGCAGTTTAGCAGGGGGGTTCGGCTCCTACGAGCAGTACTTC. Translated, it gives CASSLAGGFGSYEQYF.

The chain is built from TRBV7-6 and TRBJ2-1; D is uncertain. The CDR3 is 13 residues long. V was cut by 2 bases and J by 4 bases, with 6 bases left in between. Germline CDR1 is SGHVS and CDR2 is FNYEAQ. The CDR3 bases are TGTGCCAGCAGCTTACAATTGTACAATGAGCAGTTCTTC. This translates into CASSLQLYNEQFF.

The chain couples TRBV5-8 to TRBJ2-6; D perhaps matches TRBD1 (5 bases). Germline V gene sequence: CDR1 SGHTS, CDR2 YDEGEE. This CDR3 contains 15 residues. The V end was cut by 1 base, the J end by 2 bases, with 7 bases between. In nucleotides, the CDR3 is TGTGCCAGCAGCTTGCAGGGTCCTGGGGCCAACGTCCTGACTTTC. Protein sequence: CASSLQGPGANVLTF.

Points on this clone: At the DNA level, this CDR3 is encoded by other sequences in the same sample as well. The chain is built from TRBV28 and TRBJ1-2; 10 bases match TRBD1. Per the germline V gene, CDR1 is MDHEN and CDR2 is SYDVKM. Trimming at V came to 2 bases and at J to 3 bases, leaving 0 bases not matched to a gene. CDR3 length equals 14 residues. The chain's CDR3 is CASSLGTGDYGYTF. The CDR3 nucleotides are TGTGCCAGCAGTTTAGGGACAGGGGACTATGGCTACACCTTC.